This T cell receptor (beta chain) stems from a study of vaccination and CD4 T cells after COVID-19. About the research overall: The study drew post-COVID samples a median around 92 days after diagnosis (range 35 to 161). Stimulation of the cells used overlapping spike peptide pools from SARS-CoV-2 and from the common cold coronaviruses HCoV-NL63, HCoV-OC43 and HCoV-229E.

With the Oncomine TCR Beta short-read assay, DNA from cultured CD4+ T cells was sequenced. TCRdb reprocessed the PCR reads with MiXCR, giving one entry per CDR3 protein. The table lists about 4,500 distinct CDR3 sequences, roughly half of them singletons. This clonotype was counted between two and nine times. Its antigen is currently unknown. The treatment is: roughly 11-day PBMC culture with coronavirus spike peptide pools or control peptides (ViraFEST assay). Positive PCR tests were logged from March through December 2020, ahead of US Alpha, Beta and Delta variants. Peptide pools at approximately 10 ug/ml stimulated fewer than 2.5 million PBMCs per well with 10 IU/ml IL-2. The sequence came from a human donor who had recovered from COVID-19. Sequencing was done on a sample of CD4+ T cells from blood, cultured in vitro.

CDR3 DNA: TGTGCCAGCAGCTTAAGCGGTATGCGGGACGAAGCTTTCTTT. This translates into CASSLSGMRDEAFF. The V call is TRBV7-3, the J call TRBJ1-1; possibly TRBD1 for D (5 bases). There are 14 residues in the CDR3. CDR1 and CDR2 (germline): SGHTA, FQGTGA. V was shortened by 1 base and J by 8 bases, with 14 bases between the two germline ends.